Each of the 24 T cell receptor beta chains below was sequenced from the same sample in a study of blood T cell repertoires in COVID-19. Profiled with immunoSEQ multiplex PCR; TCRdb holds only in-frame clones, not every one. The table has 200,000 to 250,000 clones, approximately 86% seen once. The source material was PBMCs or T cells enriched from blood (not recorded which). The receptors stem from a woman aged 45-65 years with acute COVID-19.

This sequence joins TRBV9 and TRBJ1-5; TRBD1 matches at 9 bases. CDR1 and CDR2 from the germline V gene are SGDLS and YYNGEE. The ends lost 3 bases at V and 5 bases at J; junction bases unmatched: 6. The CDR3 is 15 residues long. The CDR3 loop is CASSARGQGDQPQHF. As DNA, the CDR3 is TGTGCCAGCAGCGCGCGGGGACAGGGTGATCAGCCCCAGCATTTT. The full variable domain, completed using reference TRBV9 and TRBJ1-5, is DSGVTQTPKHLITATGQRVTLRCSPRSGDLSVYWYQQSLDQGLQFLIQYYNGEERAKGNILERFSAQQFPDLHSELNLSSLELGDSALYFCASSARGQGDQPQHFGDGTRLSIL.

The chain has TRBV19 and TRBJ2-1, with no clear D. The germline gives CDR1 LNHDA, CDR2 SQIVND (reference sequence). CDR3 length equals 14 residues. With 5 bases removed from V and 0 bases from J, the gap between germline ends came to 8 bases. CDR3 sequence reads: CASSHVSSYNEQFF. Here the CDR3 DNA reads TGTGCCAGTAGTCACGTGAGCTCCTACAATGAGCAGTTCTTC. Variable domain in full (rest from reference TRBV19 and TRBJ2-1): DGGITQSPKYLFRKEGQNVTLSCEQNLNHDAMYWYRQDPGQGLRLIYYSQIVNDFQKGDIAEGYSVSREKKESFPLTVTSAQKNPTAFYLCASSHVSSYNEQFFGPGTRLTVL.

The J gene is TRBJ1-3, the V gene TRBV7-9; maybe TRBD1 (5 bases). Germline V gene sequence: CDR1 SEHNR, CDR2 FQNEAQ (reference sequence). V was cut by 1 base and J by 2 bases, with 12 bases left in between. There are 16 residues in the CDR3. For the CDR3, the DNA is TGTGCCAGCAGCTTAGTACAGGAGAGAACTGGAAACACCATATATTTT. Residues: CASSLVQERTGNTIYF.

V usage is TRBV28 and J usage is TRBJ1-5; 10 bases line up with TRBD1. The CDR3 has 15 amino acids. Germline V gene lookup returns CDR1 MDHEN and CDR2 SYDVKM. V was clipped by 6 bases and J by 11 bases; unmatched bases: 13. The CDR3 loop is CASSYVTGGNRAQHF. Written as DNA, the CDR3 is TGTGCCAGCAGCTATGTGACAGGGGGCAATCGAGCCCAGCATTTT. Full variable domain (outside the CDR3, taken from reference TRBV28 and TRBJ1-5): DVKVTQSSRYLVKRTGEKVFLECVQDMDHENMFWYRQDPGLGLRLIYFSYDVKMKEKGDIPEGYSVSREKKERFSLILESASTNQTSMYLCASSYVTGGNRAQHFGDGTRLSIL.

The chain employs TRBV4-1 and TRBJ2-1; the match to TRBD2 covers 10 bases. The CDR3 is 16 residues long. The germline CDR1 and CDR2 sequences are MGHRA and YSYEKL. Unmatched junction bases numbered 2, after V lost 1 base and J lost 2 bases. CDR3 protein: CASSQASGRAYNEQFF. The CDR3 bases are TGCGCCAGCAGCCAAGCCAGCGGGAGGGCCTACAATGAGCAGTTCTTC.

A few counts support this clone. This sequence joins TRBV7-3 and TRBJ1-6, with a possible D match to TRBD1 (5 bases). The germline V gene encodes CDR1 SGHTA and CDR2 FQGTGA. Trimming pared 2 bases from V and 0 bases from J, leaving 14 bases between. This CDR3 spans 18 amino acids. The CDR3 sequence is CASSLPRDGSSYNSPLHF. CDR3 in DNA: TGTGCCAGCAGCTTACCCCGGGACGGGAGCTCCTATAATTCACCCCTCCACTTT.

This chain uses TRBV6-2 or TRBV6-3 with TRBJ2-1; 11 positions agree with TRBD2. CDR1 and CDR2 from the germline V gene are MNHEY and SVGEGT. The CDR3 is 15 amino acids. With V trimmed by 2 bases and J by 7 bases, 4 bases remained unmatched. Here the CDR3 DNA reads TGTGCCAGCAGTTACGGGTCTAGCGGGAGGAATGAGCAGTTCTTC. Residues: CASSYGSSGRNEQFF.

The DNA for the CDR3 is TGTGCCAGCCCTACTGGGACAGGTACAACTAATGAAAAACTGTTTTTT. Its protein product is CASPTGTGTTNEKLFF. The chain couples TRBV7-9 to TRBJ1-4; 8 bases agree with TRBD1. The CDR3 is 16 residues long. J gave up 0 bases and V 8 bases, and 8 bases lay outside the gene matches. Germline V lookup: CDR1 SEHNR, CDR2 FQNEAQ (reference sequence).

This sequence joins TRBV21-1 and TRBJ1-3; TRBD1 is taken as the D call from the table, unchecked against the DNA. TRBV21-1 is noted as a pseudogene. CDR3 length: 16 amino acids. For the CDR3, the DNA is TGTGCCAGCAGCACCTCCCTGGGCTCCTTGGGAAACACCATATATTTT. It is translated as CASSTSLGSLGNTIYF.

The chain couples TRBV18 to TRBJ2-1; 12 bases line up with TRBD2. The CDR3 is made up of 15 amino acids. CDR1 and CDR2 (germline): KGHSH, LQKENI. The trim removed 0 bases at V and 9 bases at J, leaving 3 bases unmatched. This CDR3 reads CASSPPASGRVEQFF. The CDR3 nucleotides are TGTGCCAGCTCACCACCGGCTAGCGGGAGGGTTGAGCAGTTCTTC.

The genes are TRBV7-3 and TRBJ2-5; 9 bases are a match to TRBD1. Germline V gene data show CDR1 as SGHTA and CDR2 as FQGTGA. J lost 5 bases, V lost 5 bases, and 9 bases had no gene match. The CDR3 has 15 residues. CDR3 DNA: TGTGCCAGCAGCACAACCGGGACAGGGCGGGAGACCCAGTACTTC. This encodes CASSTTGTGRETQYF.

This rearrangement joins TRBV4-1 to TRBJ2-4; the D gene is possibly TRBD1 (5 bases). CDR3 size: 17 residues. V dropped 0 bases and J dropped 3 bases, with 15 bases sitting between them. Looked up from germline, CDR1 is MGHRA and CDR2 is YSYEKL. The CDR3 region is CASSQDRAGNGKNIQYF. CDR3 bases: TGCGCCAGCAGCCAAGACAGGGCAGGGAACGGCAAAAACATTCAGTACTTC.

V and J are TRBV19 and TRBJ2-5, with TRBD2 matching over 10 bases. The length of the CDR3 is 13 residues. J lost 6 bases, V lost 8 bases, and 6 bases had no gene match. Per the germline V gene, CDR1 is LNHDA and CDR2 is SQIVND (reference sequence). CDR3 nucleotide sequence: TGTGCCAGTGCCCTTAGCGGGGGGAAGACCCAGTACTTC. It yields the protein CASALSGGKTQYF.

The rearrangement links TRBV7-2 to TRBJ2-7; no clear D. The germline gives CDR1 SGHTA, CDR2 FQGNSA. Trimming removed 1 base from V and 0 bases from J, with 10 bases in between. The CDR3 is 15 amino acids. As DNA, the CDR3 is TGTGCCAGCAGCTTAGGGAGTAGGAGCTCCTACGAGCAGTACTTC. Protein sequence: CASSLGSRSSYEQYF.

The CDR3 DNA reads as TGTGCCAGCTCACCAGGGGACAGGGGATCCCTCCACTTT. Its protein is CASSPGDRGSLHF. This rearrangement joins TRBV18 to TRBJ1-6, with TRBD1 matching 10 bases. Germline V lookup: CDR1 KGHSH, CDR2 LQKENI. V shed 2 bases and J 14 bases; nucleotides not matched to a gene: 3. The CDR3 sequence is 13 residues long.

This chain links TRBV28 with TRBJ1-5, with D possibly being TRBD1 (5 bases). V lost 3 bases, J lost 0 bases, and 15 bases lay in between. This CDR3 has 17 residues. The germline V gene encodes CDR1 MDHEN and CDR2 SYDVKM. The CDR3 loop reads CASSFRQGLASNQPQHF. The CDR3 DNA is TGTGCCAGCAGTTTTAGGCAGGGATTGGCTAGCAATCAGCCCCAGCATTTT.

The rearrangement joins TRBV24-1 to TRBJ2-7; no definite D call. V was cut by 6 bases and J by 0 bases, with 11 bases left in between. The CDR3 is 14 residues long. Germline CDR1 and CDR2: KGHDR and SFDVKD. The CDR3 spells CATSKSASSYEQYF. In DNA, the CDR3 is TGTGCCACCAGTAAGAGCGCTAGCTCCTACGAGCAGTACTTC.

The chain uses TRBV28 and TRBJ1-1; D remains unclear. Germline V gene data show CDR1 as MDHEN and CDR2 as SYDVKM. Deletions cut 2 bases from V and 4 bases from J, with 5 bases between. The length of the CDR3 is 12 residues. CDR3 sequence (DNA): TGTGCCAGCAGTTTACAGGTCACTGAAGCTTTCTTT. Translating gives CASSLQVTEAFF.

The V call is TRBV9, the J call TRBJ2-2; D may be TRBD1 (6 bases). Germline assignment: CDR1 SGDLS and CDR2 YYNGEE. The CDR3 consists of 16 residues. Trimming took 4 bases from V and 5 from J, leaving 18 bases between them. CDR3 sequence (DNA): TGTGCCAGCAGCCCCCAAAAGGGGGAATTTACCGGGGAGCTGTTTTTT. It specifies CASSPQKGEFTGELFF.

V is TRBV3-1 (or the pseudogene TRBV3-2) and J is TRBJ1-1, with D possibly TRBD1 on 5 matching bases. Germline V gene sequence: CDR1 LGHDT, CDR2 YNNKEL (reference sequence). The V end lost 4 bases, the J end lost 1 base, and 10 bases lay between the germline ends. The CDR3 length is 14 residues. The CDR3, as DNA: TGTGCCAGCAGCCCTTGGACACCGAACACTGAAGCTTTCTTT. This sequence encodes CASSPWTPNTEAFF.

The genes are TRBV19 and TRBJ1-3; the match to TRBD1 covers 7 bases. CDR1 and CDR2 (germline): LNHDA, SQIVND (reference sequence). The CDR3 runs 15 residues. The V segment lost 6 bases and the J segment 2 bases; nucleotides outside the gene matches: 7. The CDR3 nucleotides read TGTGCCAGTAGGCTACAGGGGACAACTGGAAACACCATATATTTT. Protein product: CASRLQGTTGNTIYF. The variable domain in full, completed from reference TRBV19 and TRBJ1-3, reads DGGITQSPKYLFRKEGQNVTLSCEQNLNHDAMYWYRQDPGQGLRLIYYSQIVNDFQKGDIAEGYSVSREKKESFPLTVTSAQKNPTAFYLCASRLQGTTGNTIYFGEGSWLTVV.

J is TRBJ2-1 and V is TRBV28, with 10 bases identical to TRBD2. In germline, CDR1 is MDHEN, CDR2 SYDVKM. This CDR3 has 15 amino acids. The J segment lost 8 bases and the V segment lost 5 bases, leaving 9 bases of the junction unmatched. CDR3 sequence reads: CASSIPSGSRDEQFF. In nucleotides, the CDR3 is TGTGCCAGCAGTATCCCTAGCGGGAGTAGGGATGAGCAGTTCTTC. The full variable domain, its missing parts supplied by reference TRBV28 and TRBJ2-1, is DVKVTQSSRYLVKRTGEKVFLECVQDMDHENMFWYRQDPGLGLRLIYFSYDVKMKEKGDIPEGYSVSREKKERFSLILESASTNQTSMYLCASSIPSGSRDEQFFGPGTRLTVL.

This sequence joins TRBV18 and TRBJ2-6, with TRBD1 identical over 8 bases. With V trimmed by 3 bases and J by 1 base, 14 bases remained unmatched. Germline loops: CDR1 KGHSH, CDR2 LQKENI. This CDR3 spans 20 amino acids. The CDR3 sequence is CASSPLFDRGINSGANVLTF. The CDR3 region has the DNA TGTGCCAGCTCACCCCTTTTCGACAGGGGCATTAATTCTGGGGCCAACGTCCTGACTTTC.

The genes are TRBV5-1 and TRBJ1-2; D unresolved. Germline V gene sequence: CDR1 SGHRS, CDR2 YFSETQ. This CDR3 has 14 residues. V was clipped by 4 bases and J by 5 bases, with 15 bases between them. This CDR3 is CASSPGRQRYGYTF. The DNA for the CDR3 is TGCGCCAGCAGCCCCGGGAGACAAAGATATGGCTACACCTTC.